This is a list of T cell receptor beta chains from one sample in a study of cytomegalovirus exposure and HLA in healthy donors. Assay used: immunoSEQ multiplex PCR; TCRdb lists only in-frame clones, some missing. The sample consists of roughly 130,000 clones, 70% to 80% of them appearing once. The sample consisted of PBMCs. Receptor source: a female donor in good health and CMV-seronegative. The CDR3 runs from the conserved cysteine through the conserved F or W. The order of the fields is J gene, D gene, clone size, CDR3 length, V gene, CDR3 protein, CDR3 DNA. The D gene is left open where the match is weak. Clone size is shown for a subset of rows, as once, few, many or a class of expanded clone.

J gene: TRBJ2-5; D gene: -; clone size: -; CDR3 length: 11; V gene: TRBV29-1; CDR3 protein: CSADLQETQYF; CDR3 DNA: TGCAGCGCGGACTTACAAGAGACCCAGTACTTC
J gene: TRBJ1-1; D gene: -; clone size: -; CDR3 length: 15; V gene: TRBV5-1; CDR3 protein: CASRLVGGRGTEAFF; CDR3 DNA: TGCGCCAGCAGGCTTGTGGGGGGTCGTGGCACTGAAGCTTTCTTT
J gene: TRBJ2-7; D gene: TRBD2; clone size: -; CDR3 length: 12; V gene: TRBV25-1; CDR3 protein: CASRLALNEQYF; CDR3 DNA: TGTGCCAGCAGACTAGCGCTAAACGAGCAGTACTTC
J gene: TRBJ1-2; D gene: TRBD1; clone size: -; CDR3 length: 14; V gene: TRBV19; CDR3 protein: CASKRQGVFDGYTF; CDR3 DNA: TGTGCCAGTAAAAGGCAGGGGGTTTTTGACGGCTACACCTTC
J gene: TRBJ2-2; D gene: TRBD1; clone size: -; CDR3 length: 16; V gene: TRBV18; CDR3 protein: CASSLLDRWNTGELFF; CDR3 DNA: TGTGCCAGCTCACTCCTGGACAGGTGGAACACCGGGGAGCTGTTTTTT
J gene: TRBJ2-3; D gene: TRBD2; clone size: -; CDR3 length: 15; V gene: TRBV11-2; CDR3 protein: CASTPPAGASDTQYF; CDR3 DNA: TGTGCCAGCACCCCTCCAGCGGGAGCCTCAGATACGCAGTATTTT
J gene: TRBJ1-2; D gene: -; clone size: -; CDR3 length: 14; V gene: TRBV6-6; CDR3 protein: CASTKKAWGHGYTF; CDR3 DNA: TGTGCCAGCACTAAAAAGGCGTGGGGGCATGGCTACACCTTC
J gene: TRBJ2-3; D gene: -; clone size: -; CDR3 length: 16; V gene: TRBV10-3; CDR3 protein: CAISGWLSSGSDTQYF; CDR3 DNA: TGTGCCATCAGTGGGTGGCTATCAAGCGGGTCAGATACGCAGTATTTT
J gene: TRBJ1-1; D gene: TRBD1; clone size: many; CDR3 length: 14; V gene: TRBV4-1; CDR3 protein: CASSLTTGSGGSFF; CDR3 DNA: TGCGCCAGCAGCCTTACCACGGGTTCAGGGGGAAGTTTCTTT
J gene: TRBJ1-1; D gene: -; clone size: -; CDR3 length: 12; V gene: TRBV2; CDR3 protein: CASSEQIYGAFF; CDR3 DNA: TGTGCCAGCAGTGAGCAAATATACGGGGCTTTCTTT
J gene: TRBJ2-7; D gene: -; clone size: once; CDR3 length: 15; V gene: TRBV10-3; CDR3 protein: CAISQTGSGGNQQYF; CDR3 DNA: TGTGCCATCAGCCAGACCGGGTCCGGGGGTAATCAGCAGTACTTC
J gene: TRBJ1-5; D gene: TRBD1; clone size: -; CDR3 length: 15; V gene: TRBV30; CDR3 protein: CAWSTDRDGWQPQHF; CDR3 DNA: TGTGCCTGGAGTACGGACAGGGATGGGTGGCAGCCCCAGCATTTT
J gene: TRBJ2-7; D gene: -; clone size: -; CDR3 length: 14; V gene: TRBV18; CDR3 protein: CASSPGRDNYEQYF; CDR3 DNA: TGTGCCAGCTCACCCGGACGGGATAACTACGAGCAGTACTTC
J gene: TRBJ2-3; D gene: -; clone size: -; CDR3 length: 11; V gene: TRBV7-8; CDR3 protein: CASSPYSTQYF; CDR3 DNA: TGTGCCAGCAGCCCATACAGTACGCAGTATTTT
J gene: TRBJ1-1; D gene: -; clone size: once; CDR3 length: 15; V gene: TRBV7-2; CDR3 protein: CASSLSVRVNTEAFF; CDR3 DNA: TGTGCCAGCAGCTTATCAGTCAGGGTGAACACTGAAGCTTTCTTT
J gene: TRBJ2-1; D gene: TRBD2; clone size: -; CDR3 length: 15; V gene: TRBV11-3; CDR3 protein: CASSVTGTSYNEQFF; CDR3 DNA: TGTGCCAGCAGCGTAACCGGGACTAGCTACAATGAGCAGTTCTTC
J gene: TRBJ2-3; D gene: TRBD1; clone size: -; CDR3 length: 15; V gene: TRBV5-1; CDR3 protein: CASSHGQGAADTQYF; CDR3 DNA: TGCGCCAGCAGCCACGGACAGGGGGCCGCAGATACGCAGTATTTT
J gene: TRBJ1-6; D gene: -; clone size: -; CDR3 length: 16; V gene: TRBV30; CDR3 protein: CAWSKTGSSYNSPLHF; CDR3 DNA: TGTGCCTGGAGTAAAACAGGGAGCTCCTATAATTCACCCCTCCACTTT
J gene: TRBJ1-1; D gene: -; clone size: -; CDR3 length: 14; V gene: TRBV5-1; CDR3 protein: CASSSGQAFTEAFF; CDR3 DNA: TGCGCCAGCAGCTCGGGACAAGCTTTCACTGAAGCTTTCTTT
J gene: TRBJ2-7; D gene: TRBD2; clone size: -; CDR3 length: 16; V gene: TRBV2; CDR3 protein: CASVILRFTRGDEQYF; CDR3 DNA: TGTGCCAGCGTAATCTTGAGGTTTACCCGGGGGGACGAGCAGTACTTC
J gene: TRBJ2-3; D gene: -; clone size: -; CDR3 length: 16; V gene: TRBV28; CDR3 protein: CASTDSGSLATDTQYF; CDR3 DNA: TGTGCCAGCACCGACAGTGGCAGCTTAGCCACAGATACGCAGTATTTT
J gene: TRBJ2-1; D gene: -; clone size: once; CDR3 length: 15; V gene: TRBV5-1; CDR3 protein: CASSGSGGRYNEQFF; CDR3 DNA: TGCGCCAGCAGCGGGTCAGGGGGGCGATACAATGAGCAGTTCTTC
J gene: TRBJ2-3; D gene: -; clone size: -; CDR3 length: 15; V gene: TRBV12-1; CDR3 protein: CASSLSGRAADTQYF; CDR3 DNA: TGTGCCAGCAGCCTTAGCGGGAGGGCCGCAGATACGCAGTATTTT
J gene: TRBJ2-6; D gene: -; clone size: once; CDR3 length: 15; V gene: TRBV5-1; CDR3 protein: CASSFEHSGANVLTF; CDR3 DNA: TGCGCCAGCAGCTTTGAACATTCTGGGGCCAACGTCCTGACTTTC
J gene: TRBJ1-2; D gene: TRBD1; clone size: -; CDR3 length: 15; V gene: TRBV28; CDR3 protein: CASSLYLDRGYGYTF; CDR3 DNA: TGTGCCAGCAGTTTATATCTGGACAGGGGATATGGCTACACCTTC
J gene: TRBJ2-7; D gene: -; clone size: -; CDR3 length: 16; V gene: TRBV7-6; CDR3 protein: CASSLSSGMPPYEQYF; CDR3 DNA: TGTGCCAGCAGCTTATCCTCAGGGATGCCCCCCTACGAGCAGTACTTC
J gene: TRBJ1-1; D gene: -; clone size: few; CDR3 length: 14; V gene: TRBV7-9; CDR3 protein: CASSYSRENTEAFF; CDR3 DNA: TGTGCCAGCAGCTATTCCAGGGAGAACACTGAAGCTTTCTTT
J gene: TRBJ1-2; D gene: -; clone size: -; CDR3 length: 13; V gene: TRBV28; CDR3 protein: CASTPNRDRGYTF; CDR3 DNA: TGTGCCAGCACCCCCAACAGGGATAGGGGCTACACCTTC